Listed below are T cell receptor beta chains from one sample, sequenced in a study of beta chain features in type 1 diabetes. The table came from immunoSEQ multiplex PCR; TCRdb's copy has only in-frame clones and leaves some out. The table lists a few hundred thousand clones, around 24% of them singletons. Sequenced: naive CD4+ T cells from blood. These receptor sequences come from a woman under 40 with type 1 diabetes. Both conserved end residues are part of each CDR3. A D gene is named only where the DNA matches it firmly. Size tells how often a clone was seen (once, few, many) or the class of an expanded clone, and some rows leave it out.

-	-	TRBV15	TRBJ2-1	TGTGCCACCAGCAGAGACACCGGGGTCAATGAGCAGTTCTTC	CATSRDTGVNEQFF
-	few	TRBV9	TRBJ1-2	TGTGCCAGCAGCGTAGAGCCACGGGCTAACTATGGCTACACCTTC	CASSVEPRANYGYTF
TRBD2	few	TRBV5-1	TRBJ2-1	TGCGCCAGCACTAAGGGACTAGCGGGAGAGAATGAGCAGTTCTTC	CASTKGLAGENEQFF
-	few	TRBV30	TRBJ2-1	TGTGCCTGGAGCGGGAGCGATTACAATGAGCAGTTCTTC	CAWSGSDYNEQFF
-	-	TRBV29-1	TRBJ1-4	TGCAGCGTTGAAGATCGAGAGGAAAAACTGTTTTTT	CSVEDREEKLFF
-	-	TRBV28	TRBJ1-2	TGTGCCAGCTTCGATGGCACAAACTATGGCTACACCTTC	CASFDGTNYGYTF
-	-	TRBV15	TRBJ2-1	TGTGCCACCAGCAGGTCGGGGGAGTATGAGCAGTTCTTC	CATSRSGEYEQFF
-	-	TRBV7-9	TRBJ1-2	TGTGCCAGCAGCCCGACATCCTTATATGGCTACACCTTC	CASSPTSLYGYTF
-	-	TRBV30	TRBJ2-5	TGTGCCTGGAGCAACAGCAGGGTTGGGGAGACCCAGTACTTC	CAWSNSRVGETQYF
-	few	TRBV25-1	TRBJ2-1	TGTGCCAGCAGCTCTCAAGCGGGCCGCGTCTACAATGAGCAGTTCTTC	CASSSQAGRVYNEQFF
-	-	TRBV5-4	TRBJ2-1	TGTGCCAGCAGCACCCCGATCCAGAATGAGCAGTTCTTC	CASSTPIQNEQFF
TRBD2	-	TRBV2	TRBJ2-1	TGTGCCAGCAGTGTTTTAACTAGCGGGAATAATGAGCAGTTCTTC	CASSVLTSGNNEQFF
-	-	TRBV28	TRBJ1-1	TGTGCCAGCAGTTCACAAATTACGAACACTGAAGCTTTCTTT	CASSSQITNTEAFF
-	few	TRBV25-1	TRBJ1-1	TGTGCCAGCAGTGAAAGCGGCAGCGGGAACACTGAAGCTTTCTTT	CASSESGSGNTEAFF
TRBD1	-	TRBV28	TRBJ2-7	TGTGCCAGCAGTCCGGACAGGGGGGAGCAGTACTTC	CASSPDRGEQYF
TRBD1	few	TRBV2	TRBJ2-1	TGTGCCAATTCCGGGACAGCCTACAATGAGCAGTTCTTC	CANSGTAYNEQFF
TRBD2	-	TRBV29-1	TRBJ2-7	TGCAGCGTTGTATTGGGGAGGGGCGAGCAGTACTTC	CSVVLGRGEQYF
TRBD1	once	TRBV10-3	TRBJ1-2	TGTGCCATCAGTGCGGGACAGGGTGGCTACACCTTC	CAISAGQGGYTF
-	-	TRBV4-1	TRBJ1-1	TGCGCCAGCAGCCAAGCCCATCGGACTGGGAACACTGAAGCTTTCTTT	CASSQAHRTGNTEAFF
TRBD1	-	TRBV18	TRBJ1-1	TGTGCCAGCTCAGCAGACGGGACAGCAGCAACACGCACTGAAGCTTTCTTT	CASSADGTAATRTEAFF
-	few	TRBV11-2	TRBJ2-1	TGTGCCAGCAGTTTCAGGGGCGCTTTTTACAATGAGCAGTTCTTC	CASSFRGAFYNEQFF
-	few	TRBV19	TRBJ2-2	TGTGCCAGTAGCGGGGCAGGGAGGTCCGGGGAGCTGTTTTTT	CASSGAGRSGELFF
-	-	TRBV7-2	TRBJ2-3	TGTGCCAGCAGCTTTGGAGGGGATGGCGGTGATACGCAGTATTTT	CASSFGGDGGDTQYF
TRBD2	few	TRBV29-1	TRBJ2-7	TGCAGCGTTGAAGATATTGCGGGAGTTCATTACGAGCAGTACTTC	CSVEDIAGVHYEQYF
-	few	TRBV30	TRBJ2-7	TGTGCCTGGAGTGTAGGGGTCAGTCAAACCTACGAGCAGTACTTC	CAWSVGVSQTYEQYF
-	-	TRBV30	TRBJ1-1	TGTGCCTGGAGTGTCAGGGGTCGTATGAACACTGAAGCTTTCTTT	CAWSVRGRMNTEAFF
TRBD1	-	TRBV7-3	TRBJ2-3	TGTGCCAGCAGCCCGGACAGGGCATCTGATACGCAGTATTTT	CASSPDRASDTQYF
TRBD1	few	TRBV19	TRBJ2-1	TGTGCCAGTAGTGGACAGGTGGGCCCCAGCTCCTACAATGAGCAGTTCTTC	CASSGQVGPSSYNEQFF
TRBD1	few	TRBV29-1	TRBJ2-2	TGCAGCGTTCAAGGGGACAGGGCAGCCGGGGAGCTGTTTTTT	CSVQGDRAAGELFF
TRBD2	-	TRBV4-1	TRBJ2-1	TGCGCCAGCAGCCAAATAGCGGGGGAGCAGTTCTTC	CASSQIAGEQFF
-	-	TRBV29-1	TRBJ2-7	TGCAGCGTCATCGTCAGGGGCTACGAGCAGTACTTC	CSVIVRGYEQYF
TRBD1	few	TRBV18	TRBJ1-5	TGTGCCAGCTCACGTGGATTGGGACAGGGTCCGCGCAATCAGCCCCAGCATTTT	CASSRGLGQGPRNQPQHF
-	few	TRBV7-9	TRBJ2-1	TGTGCCATCCTCGGGTCTTCGAGGAATGAGCAGTTCTTC	CAILGSSRNEQFF
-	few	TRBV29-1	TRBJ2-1	TGCAGCTACATTTACAATGAGCAGTTCTTC	CSYIYNEQFF
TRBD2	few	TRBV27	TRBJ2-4	TGTGCCAGCGGTAGACTAGCGGGAGCGGGGAACATTCAGTACTTC	CASGRLAGAGNIQYF
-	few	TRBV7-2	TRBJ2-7	TGTGCCAGCAGCCTCACCGGGTTTGGGTACGAGCAGTACTTC	CASSLTGFGYEQYF
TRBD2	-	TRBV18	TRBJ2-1	TGTGCCAGCTCACCACAGGGACTAGCGAACAATGAGCAGTTCTTC	CASSPQGLANNEQFF
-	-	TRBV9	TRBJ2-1	TGTGCCAGCAGCGTAGTGGGGGGAAGCTACAATGAGCAGTTCTTC	CASSVVGGSYNEQFF
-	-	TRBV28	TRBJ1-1	TGTGCCAGCAGTTTATCGGCCAGGGCGACTGAAGCTTTCTTT	CASSLSARATEAFF
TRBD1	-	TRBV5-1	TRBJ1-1	TGCGCCAGCAGCACGGGACAGCTAAACTACATGAACACTGAAGCTTTCTTT	CASSTGQLNYMNTEAFF
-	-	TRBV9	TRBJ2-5	TGTGCCAGCAGCTTCCGACTGGAAGAGACCCAGTACTTC	CASSFRLEETQYF
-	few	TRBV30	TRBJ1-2	TGTGCCTGGAGTCAGACTGTAAACTATGGCTACACCTTC	CAWSQTVNYGYTF
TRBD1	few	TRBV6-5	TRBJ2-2	TGTGCCAGCAGTTACTTGACAGGGGGCGTCACCGGGGAGCTGTTTTTT	CASSYLTGGVTGELFF
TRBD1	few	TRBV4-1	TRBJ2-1	TGCGCCAGCAGCCAAGGGACAGGGGTGAAATACAATGAGCAGTTCTTC	CASSQGTGVKYNEQFF
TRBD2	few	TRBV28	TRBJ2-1	TGTGCCAGCAGTTTAGGCGGGAGCCTCTCCTACAATGAGCAGTTCTTC	CASSLGGSLSYNEQFF
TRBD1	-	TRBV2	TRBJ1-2	TGTGCCAGCAGCCGGGACAGGGGAAACTATGGCTACACCTTC	CASSRDRGNYGYTF
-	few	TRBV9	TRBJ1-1	TGTGCCAGCAGCGTAGCGGGCGGAGGCACTGAAGCTTTCTTT	CASSVAGGGTEAFF
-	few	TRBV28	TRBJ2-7	TGTGCCAGCAGTTTATCCGGCGTCAGGACCTACGAGCAGTACTTC	CASSLSGVRTYEQYF
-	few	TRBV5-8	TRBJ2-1	TGTGCCAGCAGGACAGGGGAGGGAGGCTACAATGAGCAGTTCTTC	CASRTGEGGYNEQFF
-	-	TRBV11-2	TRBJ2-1	TGTGCCAGCTTCCCTGGGTGGGCTAGCCGGAATGAGCAGTTCTTC	CASFPGWASRNEQFF
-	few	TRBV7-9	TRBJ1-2	TGTGCCAGCAGCTTAGGGTCCAGGCCCACCTATGGCTACACCTTC	CASSLGSRPTYGYTF
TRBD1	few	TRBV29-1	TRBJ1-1	TGCAGCGTTGAACCATACAGGGGTTATTCGAGTACTGAAGCTTTCTTT	CSVEPYRGYSSTEAFF
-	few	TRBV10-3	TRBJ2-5	TGTGCCATCATGAGGGAGACCCAGTACTTC	CAIMRETQYF